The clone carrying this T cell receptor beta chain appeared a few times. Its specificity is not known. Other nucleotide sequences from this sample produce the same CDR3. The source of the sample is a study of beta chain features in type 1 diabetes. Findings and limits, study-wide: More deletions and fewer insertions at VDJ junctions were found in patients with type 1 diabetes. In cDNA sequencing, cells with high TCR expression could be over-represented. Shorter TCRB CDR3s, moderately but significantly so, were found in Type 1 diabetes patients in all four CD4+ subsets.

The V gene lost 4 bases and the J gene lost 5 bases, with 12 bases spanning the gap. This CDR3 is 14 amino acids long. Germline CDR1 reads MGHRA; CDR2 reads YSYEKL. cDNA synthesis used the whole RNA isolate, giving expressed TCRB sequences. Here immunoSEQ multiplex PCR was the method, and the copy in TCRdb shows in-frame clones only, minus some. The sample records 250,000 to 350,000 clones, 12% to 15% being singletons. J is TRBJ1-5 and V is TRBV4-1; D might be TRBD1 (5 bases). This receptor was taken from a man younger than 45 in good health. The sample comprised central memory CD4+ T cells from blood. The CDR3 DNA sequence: TGCGCCAGCAGCCCCAGGGCCGGGGATCAGCCCCAGCATTTT. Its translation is CASSPRAGDQPQHF.